The 15 T cell receptor beta chains reported below all come from one sample, sequenced in a study of tumor-infiltrating lymphocytes in localized non-small cell lung cancer. Method: immunoSEQ multiplex PCR; TCRdb's copy keeps in-frame clones and lacks some. The sample lists more than 12,000 clones, roughly 70% occurring once. Source material: uninvolved lung tissue not adjacent to the tumor. The receptor source for this set is a human donor with non-small cell lung cancer.

The chain recombines TRBV28 with TRBJ1-2, with D unresolved. The CDR3 consists of 15 residues. The germline V gene has CDR1 MDHEN and CDR2 SYDVKM. Between the trimmed V and J ends, which lost 4 bases and 4 bases, there was a span of 16 bases. CDR3 amino acids: CASSSIGGWGYGYTF. CDR3 bases: TGTGCCAGCAGTTCGATCGGAGGGTGGGGCTATGGCTACACCTTC.

This rearrangement joins TRBV9 to TRBJ2-3; D might be TRBD2 (5 bases). V dropped 0 bases and J dropped 2 bases, with 16 bases sitting between them. The germline CDR1 and CDR2 sequences are SGDLS and YYNGEE. The CDR3 has 17 residues. CDR3 sequence reads: CASSVGERVRVTDTQYF. CDR3 in DNA: TGTGCCAGCAGCGTAGGAGAGAGGGTGAGGGTCACAGATACGCAGTATTTT.

The rearrangement uses TRBV5-1 and TRBJ1-1, with 9 positions matching TRBD1. The germline CDR1 and CDR2 sequences are SGHRS and YFSETQ. The CDR3 has 15 amino acids. After removal of 0 bases from V and 1 base from J, the junction contained 1 base not matched to a gene. The chain's CDR3 is CASSLGTGANTEAFF. The CDR3 DNA reads as TGCGCCAGCAGCTTGGGGACAGGGGCGAACACTGAAGCTTTCTTT.

The V call is TRBV6-5, the J call TRBJ2-6; unclear D gene. Germline V gene data show CDR1 as MNHEY and CDR2 as SVGAGI. V lost 0 bases to trimming and J lost 2 bases, with 5 bases between them. CDR3 length equals 15 residues. In nucleotides, the CDR3 is TGTGCCAGCAGTTACTCTGGCCCTGGGGCCAACGTCCTGACTTTC. Amino acids: CASSYSGPGANVLTF.

The chain is built from TRBV6-5 and TRBJ2-2, with TRBD1 as a possible D gene (5 bases). Germline assignment: CDR1 MNHEY and CDR2 SVGAGI. V shed 7 bases and J shed 6 bases, with 12 bases lying between them. The CDR3 sequence is 13 residues long. CDR3 residues: CASINQGSGELFF. CDR3 DNA: TGTGCCAGCATAAACCAGGGTTCCGGGGAGCTGTTTTTT.

This chain connects TRBV19 to TRBJ1-1, with TRBD1 as a possible D gene (5 bases). The CDR3 totals 14 residues. V lost 3 bases and J 5 bases, leaving 13 bases between the germline ends. The germline gives CDR1 LNHDA, CDR2 SQIVND (reference sequence). The CDR3 bases are TGTGCCAGTAGTATGGGGCAGGGTTGGACTGAAGCTTTCTTT. This gives the protein CASSMGQGWTEAFF.

This chain joins TRBV30 and TRBJ1-2, with 8 bases aligning to TRBD1. The CDR3 loop spans 13 amino acids. The V gene's germline CDR1 is GTSNPN and CDR2 SVGIG (reference sequence). Trimming took 3 bases from V and 8 from J; bases not matched to a gene: 8. The CDR3, as DNA: TGTGCCTGGAGCTCGAGCAGGGGGCTCGGCTACACCTTC. This gives the protein CAWSSSRGLGYTF.

The chain carries TRBV19 and TRBJ2-7, with D uncertain. Trimming removed 10 bases from V and 3 bases from J, with 16 bases in between. Germline CDR1 and CDR2: LNHDA and SQIVND (reference sequence). The CDR3 runs 13 residues. The CDR3 nucleotides are TGTGCCACCGAGGACCCATCCCGCTACGAGCAGTACTTC. Translating gives CATEDPSRYEQYF.

The genes are TRBV29-1 and TRBJ1-4; 7 nucleotides match TRBD1. CDR3 length equals 12 residues. The junction had 6 bases not matched to a gene; V was cut back by 6 bases and J by 8 bases. Looked up from germline, CDR1 is SQVTM and CDR2 is ANQGSEA. Here the CDR3 reads CSVRQGGEKLFF. CDR3 nucleotides: TGCAGCGTCCGACAGGGAGGCGAAAAACTGTTTTTT.

The chain recombines TRBV27 with TRBJ2-7; 8 bases align to TRBD2. Trimming removed 2 bases from V and 0 bases from J; junction bases left unmatched: 6. The CDR3 loop spans 16 amino acids. The germline CDR1 and CDR2 sequences are MNHEY and SMNVEV (reference sequence). This chain's CDR3 is CASSLLPGGPSYEQYF. CDR3 nucleotides: TGTGCCAGCAGTTTACTCCCGGGAGGGCCCTCCTACGAGCAGTACTTC.

This clone qualifies as medium-sized. V is TRBV6-5 and J is TRBJ1-1; D remains unclear. The germline V gene has CDR1 MNHEY and CDR2 SVGAGI. The CDR3 spans 16 residues. V gave up 0 bases and J gave up 1 base, with 12 bases separating them. CDR3 sequence reads: CASSYSATRRNTEAFF. In DNA, the CDR3 is TGTGCCAGCAGTTACTCGGCGACTCGAAGGAACACTGAAGCTTTCTTT.

By sample share, this clone is medium-sized. This chain joins TRBV15 and TRBJ1-2; D remains unclear. Trimming pared 4 bases from V and 0 bases from J, leaving 9 bases between. Germline V CDR1 and CDR2: LNHNV, YYDKDF (reference sequence). CDR3 length: 14 amino acids. The CDR3 nucleotides read TGTGCCACCAGCACCCAGGAGCCTAACTATGGCTACACCTTC. It translates to CATSTQEPNYGYTF.

V and J are TRBV5-1 and TRBJ1-1; TRBD1 aligns across 8 bases. Germline CDR1 is SGHRS and CDR2 is YFSETQ. The V and J ends lost 0 bases and 0 bases, in that order; junction bases with no gene match: 4. CDR3 length: 16 amino acids. In DNA form, the CDR3 reads TGCGCCAGCAGCTTGGGGACAGGGTACATGAACACTGAAGCTTTCTTT. Translating gives CASSLGTGYMNTEAFF.

V and J are TRBV30 and TRBJ2-3, with D possibly TRBD2 on 5 matching bases. This CDR3 contains 14 residues. V was cut by 0 bases and J by 6 bases, with 13 bases left in between. CDR1 is GTSNPN and CDR2 is SVGIG in the germline V gene (reference sequence). CDR3: CAWSVGYRRDTQYF. The CDR3 bases are TGTGCCTGGAGTGTAGGCTATAGGAGGGATACGCAGTATTTT.

The gene calls are TRBV20-1 and TRBJ1-2, with D uncertain. V lost 5 bases and J 8 bases, leaving 12 bases between the germline ends. Looked up from germline, CDR1 is DFQATT and CDR2 is SNEGSKA (reference sequence). The CDR3 covers 11 residues. CDR3 amino acids: CSAPGYGGYTF. The CDR3, as DNA: TGCAGTGCTCCGGGGTATGGAGGCTACACCTTC.